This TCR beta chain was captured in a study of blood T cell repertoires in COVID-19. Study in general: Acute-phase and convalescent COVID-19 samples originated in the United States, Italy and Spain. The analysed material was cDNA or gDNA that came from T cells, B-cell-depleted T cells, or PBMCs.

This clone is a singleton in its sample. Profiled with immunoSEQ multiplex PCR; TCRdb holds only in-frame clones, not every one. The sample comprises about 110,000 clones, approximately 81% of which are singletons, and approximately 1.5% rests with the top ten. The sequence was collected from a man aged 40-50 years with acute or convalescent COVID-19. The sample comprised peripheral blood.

Here the CDR3 DNA reads TGTGCCAGCAGCCAAGAGGCCCAGGGCAGGGGCTATGGCTACACCTTC. Translated: CASSQEAQGRGYGYTF. V is TRBV4-2 and J is TRBJ1-2; D might be TRBD1 (6 bases). The CDR3 extends over 16 amino acids. The V end lost 0 bases, the J end lost 4 bases, and 15 bases lay between the germline ends. CDR1 is LGHNA, CDR2 YNFKEQ, per germline.